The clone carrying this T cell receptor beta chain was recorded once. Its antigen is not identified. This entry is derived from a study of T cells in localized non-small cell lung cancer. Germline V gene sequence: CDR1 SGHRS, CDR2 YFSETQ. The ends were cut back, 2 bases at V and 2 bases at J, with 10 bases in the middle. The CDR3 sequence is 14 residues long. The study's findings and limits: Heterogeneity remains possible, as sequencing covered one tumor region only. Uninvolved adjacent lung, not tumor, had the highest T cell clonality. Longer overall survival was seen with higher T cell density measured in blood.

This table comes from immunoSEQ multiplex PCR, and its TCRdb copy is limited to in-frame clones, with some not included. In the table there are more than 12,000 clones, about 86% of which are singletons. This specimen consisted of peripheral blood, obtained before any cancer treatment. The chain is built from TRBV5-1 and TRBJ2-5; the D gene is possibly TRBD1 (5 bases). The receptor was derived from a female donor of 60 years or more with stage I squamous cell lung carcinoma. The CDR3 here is CASSFAGLQETQYF. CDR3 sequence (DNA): TGCGCCAGCAGCTTTGCAGGGTTACAAGAGACCCAGTACTTC. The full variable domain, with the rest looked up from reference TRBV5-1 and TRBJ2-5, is KAGVTQTPRYLIKTRGQQVTLSCSPISGHRSVSWYQQTPGQGLQFLFEYFSETQRNKGNFPGRFSGRQFSNSRSEMNVSTLELGDSALYLCASSFAGLQETQYFGPGTRLLVL.